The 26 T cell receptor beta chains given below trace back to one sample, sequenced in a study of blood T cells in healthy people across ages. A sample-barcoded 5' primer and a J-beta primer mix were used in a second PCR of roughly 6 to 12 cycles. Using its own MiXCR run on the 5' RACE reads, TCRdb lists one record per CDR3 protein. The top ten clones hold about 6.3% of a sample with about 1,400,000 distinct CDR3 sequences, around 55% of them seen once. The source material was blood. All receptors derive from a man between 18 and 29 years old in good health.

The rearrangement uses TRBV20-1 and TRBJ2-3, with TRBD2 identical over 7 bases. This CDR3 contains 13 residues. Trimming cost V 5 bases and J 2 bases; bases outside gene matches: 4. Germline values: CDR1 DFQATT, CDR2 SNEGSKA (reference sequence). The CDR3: CSAEREFTDTQYF. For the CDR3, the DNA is TGCAGTGCTGAGCGGGAATTCACAGATACGCAGTATTTT.

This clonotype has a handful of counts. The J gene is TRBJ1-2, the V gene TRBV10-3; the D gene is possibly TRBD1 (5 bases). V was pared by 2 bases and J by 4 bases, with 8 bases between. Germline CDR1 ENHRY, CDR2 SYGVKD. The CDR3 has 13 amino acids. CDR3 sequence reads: CAISEDRSYGYTF. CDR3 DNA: TGTGCCATCAGTGAGGACAGATCCTATGGCTACACCTTC.

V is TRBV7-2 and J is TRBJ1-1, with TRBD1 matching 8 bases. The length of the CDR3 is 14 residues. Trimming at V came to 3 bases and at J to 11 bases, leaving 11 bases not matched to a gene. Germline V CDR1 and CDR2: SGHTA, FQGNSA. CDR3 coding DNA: TGTGCCAGCAGCTTCAGACAGGGGCTGAGTGAGGCTTTCTTT. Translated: CASSFRQGLSEAFF.

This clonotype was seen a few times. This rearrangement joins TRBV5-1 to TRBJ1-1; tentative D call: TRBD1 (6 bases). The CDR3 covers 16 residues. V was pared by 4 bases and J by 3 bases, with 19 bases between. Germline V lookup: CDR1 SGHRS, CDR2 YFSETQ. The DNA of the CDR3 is TGCGCCAGCAGCCTGGACCCGGGGGGCAGGGACACTGAAGCTTTCTTT. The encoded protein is CASSLDPGGRDTEAFF. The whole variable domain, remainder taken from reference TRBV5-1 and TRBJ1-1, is KAGVTQTPRYLIKTRGQQVTLSCSPISGHRSVSWYQQTPGQGLQFLFEYFSETQRNKGNFPGRFSGRQFSNSRSEMNVSTLELGDSALYLCASSLDPGGRDTEAFFGQGTRLTVV.

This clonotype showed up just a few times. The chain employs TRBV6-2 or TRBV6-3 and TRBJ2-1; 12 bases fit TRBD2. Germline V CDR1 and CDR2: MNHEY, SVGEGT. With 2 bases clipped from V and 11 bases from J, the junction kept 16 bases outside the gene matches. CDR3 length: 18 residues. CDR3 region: CASSYPPTSGGPYDQQFF. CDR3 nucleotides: TGTGCCAGCAGTTACCCTCCAACTAGCGGGGGGCCGTATGATCAGCAGTTCTTC.

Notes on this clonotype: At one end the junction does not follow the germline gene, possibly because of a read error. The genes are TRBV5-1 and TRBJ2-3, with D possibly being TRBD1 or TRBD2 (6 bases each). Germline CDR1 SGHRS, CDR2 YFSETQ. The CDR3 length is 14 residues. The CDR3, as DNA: TGCGCCAGCAGCTTGGACCCGGGGGCAGATACGCAGTCTTTT. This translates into CASSLDPGADTQSF. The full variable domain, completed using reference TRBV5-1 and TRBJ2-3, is KAGVTQTPRYLIKTRGQQVTLSCSPISGHRSVSWYQQTPGQGLQFLFEYFSETQRNKGNFPGRFSGRQFSNSRSEMNVSTLELGDSALYLCASSLDPGADTQSFGPGTRLTVL.

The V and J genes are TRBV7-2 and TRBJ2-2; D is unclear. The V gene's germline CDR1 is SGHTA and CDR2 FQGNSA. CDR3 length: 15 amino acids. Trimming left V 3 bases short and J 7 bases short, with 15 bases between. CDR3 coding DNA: TGTGCCAGCAGCTTTGACCGGATCTTCGTCGGGGAGCTGTTTTTT. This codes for CASSFDRIFVGELFF.

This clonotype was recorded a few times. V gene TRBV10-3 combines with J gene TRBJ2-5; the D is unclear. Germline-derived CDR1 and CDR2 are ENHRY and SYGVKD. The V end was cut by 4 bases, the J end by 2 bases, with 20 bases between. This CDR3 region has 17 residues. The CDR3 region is CAISVPSKTRLQETQYF. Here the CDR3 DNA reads TGTGCCATCAGTGTCCCCTCCAAAACGCGATTACAAGAGACCCAGTACTTC.

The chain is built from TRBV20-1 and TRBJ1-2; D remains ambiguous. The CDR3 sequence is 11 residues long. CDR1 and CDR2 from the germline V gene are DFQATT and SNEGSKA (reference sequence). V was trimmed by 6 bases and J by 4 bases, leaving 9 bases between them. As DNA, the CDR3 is TGCAGTGCGCCCGACATCTATGGCTACACCTTC. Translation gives CSAPDIYGYTF.

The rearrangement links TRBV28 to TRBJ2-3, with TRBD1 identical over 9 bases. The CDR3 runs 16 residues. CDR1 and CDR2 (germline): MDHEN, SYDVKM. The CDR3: CVTRGGQGFEGGTQYF. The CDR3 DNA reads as TGTGTCACTCGAGGCGGACAGGGGTTTGAAGGCGGTACGCAGTATTTT.

The CDR3 DNA follows: TGCAGTGCTGGTACTAGGAGCTCCTACAATGAGCAGTTCTTC. Translation: CSAGTRSSYNEQFF. The chain links TRBV20-1 to TRBJ2-1; D possibly corresponds to TRBD2 (5 bases). V shed 5 bases and J shed 0 bases, with 11 bases lying between them. This CDR3 contains 14 residues. Germline V gene sequence: CDR1 DFQATT, CDR2 SNEGSKA (reference sequence).

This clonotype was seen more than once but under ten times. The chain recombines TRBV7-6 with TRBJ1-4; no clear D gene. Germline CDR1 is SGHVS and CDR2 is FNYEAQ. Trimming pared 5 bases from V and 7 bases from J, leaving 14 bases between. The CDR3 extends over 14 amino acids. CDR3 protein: CASSLTARGEKLFF. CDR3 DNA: TGTGCCAGCAGCCTAACGGCCCGTGGTGAAAAACTGTTTTTT.

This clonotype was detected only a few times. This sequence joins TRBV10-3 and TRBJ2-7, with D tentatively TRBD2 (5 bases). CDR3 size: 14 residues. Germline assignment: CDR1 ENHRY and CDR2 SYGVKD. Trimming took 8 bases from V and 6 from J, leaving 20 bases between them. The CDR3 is CAIQASGQKSEQYF. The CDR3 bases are TGTGCCATCCAAGCGAGCGGCCAAAAGAGCGAGCAGTACTTC.

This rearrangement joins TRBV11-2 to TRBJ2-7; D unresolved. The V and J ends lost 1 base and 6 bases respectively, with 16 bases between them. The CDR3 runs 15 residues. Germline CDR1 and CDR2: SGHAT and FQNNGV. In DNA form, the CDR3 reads TGTGCCAGCAGCTTAGTCGCCAGACCCCTCCCCGAGCAGTACTTC. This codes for CASSLVARPLPEQYF.

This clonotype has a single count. CDR3 region: CASSYVQGASTGYTF. The CDR3 DNA sequence: TGTGCCAGCAGTTATGTTCAGGGCGCCAGTACTGGCTACACCTTC. V gene TRBV6-5 combines with J gene TRBJ1-2; perhaps TRBD1 as D (5 bases). Germline CDR1 is MNHEY and CDR2 is SVGAGI. V dropped 3 bases and J dropped 7 bases, with 18 bases sitting between them. This CDR3 has 15 residues.

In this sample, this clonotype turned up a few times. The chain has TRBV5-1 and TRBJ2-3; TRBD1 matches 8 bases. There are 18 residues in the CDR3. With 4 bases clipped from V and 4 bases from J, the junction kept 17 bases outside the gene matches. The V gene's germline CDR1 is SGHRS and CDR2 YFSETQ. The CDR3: CASSPGDRIMLRPDTQYF. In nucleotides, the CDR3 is TGCGCCAGCAGCCCGGGGGACAGGATTATGCTGCGTCCAGATACGCAGTATTTT.

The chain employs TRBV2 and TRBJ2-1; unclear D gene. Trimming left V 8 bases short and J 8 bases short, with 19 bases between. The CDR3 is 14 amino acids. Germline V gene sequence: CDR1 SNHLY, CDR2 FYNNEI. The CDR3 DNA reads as TGTGCCAGCCAAAGTGAGCTGTATCTGGATGAGCAGTTCTTC. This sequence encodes CASQSELYLDEQFF.

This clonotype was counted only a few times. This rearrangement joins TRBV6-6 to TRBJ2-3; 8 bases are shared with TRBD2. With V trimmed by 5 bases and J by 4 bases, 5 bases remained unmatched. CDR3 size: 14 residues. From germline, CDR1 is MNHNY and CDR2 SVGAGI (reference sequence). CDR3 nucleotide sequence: TGTGCCAGCAGTCCTCCGGGACTAGCAGATACGCAGTATTTT. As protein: CASSPPGLADTQYF.

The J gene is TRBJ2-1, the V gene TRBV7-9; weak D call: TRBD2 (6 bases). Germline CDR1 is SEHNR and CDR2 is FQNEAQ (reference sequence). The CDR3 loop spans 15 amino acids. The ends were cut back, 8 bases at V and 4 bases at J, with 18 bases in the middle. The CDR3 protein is CASRAGPYQYNEQFF. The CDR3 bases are TGTGCCAGCCGCGCGGGACCCTACCAATACAATGAGCAGTTCTTC. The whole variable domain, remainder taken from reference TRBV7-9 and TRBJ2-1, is DTGVSQNPRHKITKRGQNVTFRCDPISEHNRLYWYRQTLGQGPEFLTYFQNEAQLEKSRLLSDRFSAERPKGSFSTLEIQRTEQGDSAMYLCASRAGPYQYNEQFFGPGTRLTVL.

DNA for the CDR3: TGTGCCAGCAGCTTAGCAGCTAGCGGGGCCTCCTACGAGCAGTACTTC. This translates into CASSLAASGASYEQYF. The rearrangement joins TRBV7-2 to TRBJ2-7; 9 nucleotides match TRBD2. The CDR3 totals 16 residues. V lost 0 bases and J lost 0; bases outside the gene matches: 3. Germline assignment: CDR1 SGHTA and CDR2 FQGNSA.

The CDR3 DNA sequence: TGTGCCACCAGTGGGGGCGAGCAGTACTTC. Translated: CATSGGEQYF. This chain joins TRBV24-1 and TRBJ2-7; D ambiguous. The V and J ends lost 5 bases and 6 bases respectively, with 4 bases between them. CDR1 and CDR2 (germline): KGHDR, SFDVKD. The CDR3 sequence is 10 residues long.

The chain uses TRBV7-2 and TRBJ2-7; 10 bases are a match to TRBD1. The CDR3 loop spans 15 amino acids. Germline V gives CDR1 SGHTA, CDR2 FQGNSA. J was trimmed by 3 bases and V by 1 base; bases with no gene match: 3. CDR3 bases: TGTGCCAGCAGCTTAGGAGGGACAGGGGTCTACGAGCAGTACTTC. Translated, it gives CASSLGGTGVYEQYF.

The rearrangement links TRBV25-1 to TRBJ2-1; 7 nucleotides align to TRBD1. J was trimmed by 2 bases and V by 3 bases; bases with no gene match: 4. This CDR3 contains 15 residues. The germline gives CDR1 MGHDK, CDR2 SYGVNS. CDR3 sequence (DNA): TGTGCCAGCAGTGATGTGACAGGGACCTACAATGAGCAGTTCTTC. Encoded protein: CASSDVTGTYNEQFF.

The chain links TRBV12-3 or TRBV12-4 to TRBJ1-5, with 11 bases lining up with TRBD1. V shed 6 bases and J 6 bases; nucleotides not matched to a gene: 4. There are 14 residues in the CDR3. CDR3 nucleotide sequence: TGTGCCAGCAGGGGACAGGGGGAACGTCAGCCCCAGCATTTT. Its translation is CASRGQGERQPQHF.

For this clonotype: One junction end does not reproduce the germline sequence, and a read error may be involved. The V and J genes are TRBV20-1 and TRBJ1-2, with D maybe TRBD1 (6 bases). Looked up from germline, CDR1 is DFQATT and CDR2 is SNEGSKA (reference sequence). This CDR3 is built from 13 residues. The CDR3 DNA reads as TGCCGTGCGGGACATAGTTTTGACTATGGCTACACCTTC. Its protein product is CRAGHSFDYGYTF.

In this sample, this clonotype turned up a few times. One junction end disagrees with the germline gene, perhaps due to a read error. CDR3 bases: TGTGCCAGCAACCAAGGAGGTTGGTCTGAAGCTTTCTTT. It encodes CASNQGGWSEAFF. This chain links TRBV3-1 with TRBJ1-1, with D uncertain. In germline, CDR1 is LGHDT, CDR2 YNNKEL (reference sequence). The CDR3 contains 13 residues.